This passage covers 3 T cell receptor beta chains from one sample sequenced in a study of Graves' ophthalmopathy and Graves' hyperthyroidism (dated by TCRdb to the late 2010s). The sequencing machine was an Illumina HiSeq 2000. For repertoire sequencing, the TCR beta CDR3 regions were amplified from RNA transcripts. HTBI primers and the Qiagen OneStep RT-PCR kit were used in a first-round RT-PCR, which was followed by a second-round multiplex PCR, size selection and purification. In-frame beta chains were kept once TCRdb had trimmed the public reads at Q25 with fastp and called clones with MiXCR. Entries that share a CDR3 protein sequence are merged under the most common genes and DNA. Across this sample there are roughly 400,000 distinct CDR3 sequences, with 15% seen only once. The top ten hold roughly 7% of the sample. Source material: peripheral blood. The receptor set was obtained from a young woman with stable Graves' hyperthyroidism. Donor details come from another sample of the same person, matched by shared clones.

This clonotype was recorded at least ten times. The DNA of the CDR3 is TGTGCCTCCGGGGCCACAGCAGACCTTGAAGCTTTCTTT. Amino acid sequence: CASGATADLEAFF. V and J are TRBV12-3 or TRBV12-4 and TRBJ1-1; D perhaps matches TRBD1 (5 bases). The germline V and J ends were trimmed by 11 bases and 7 bases, with 20 bases remaining between them. The CDR3 loop spans 13 amino acids.

This chain connects TRBV5-1 to TRBJ2-5, with D maybe TRBD1 (6 bases). Germline V gene lookup returns CDR1 SGHRS and CDR2 YFSETQ. Trimming took off 5 bases at V and 3 bases at J, with 11 bases between the two ends. This CDR3 has 13 amino acids. The chain's CDR3 is CASRTNREETQYF. As DNA, the CDR3 is TGCGCCAGCAGGACGAACAGGGAAGAGACCCAGTACTTC.

V gene TRBV10-1 combines with J gene TRBJ2-5; no reliable D call. From germline, CDR1 is WNHNN and CDR2 SYGVQD (reference sequence). The CDR3 has 13 amino acids. Trimming shortened V by 3 bases and J by 2 bases, and 7 bases separated the two germline ends. The CDR3 DNA sequence: TGCGCCAGCAGTGACCCTTTACAAGAGACCCAGTACTTC. Its translation: CASSDPLQETQYF.